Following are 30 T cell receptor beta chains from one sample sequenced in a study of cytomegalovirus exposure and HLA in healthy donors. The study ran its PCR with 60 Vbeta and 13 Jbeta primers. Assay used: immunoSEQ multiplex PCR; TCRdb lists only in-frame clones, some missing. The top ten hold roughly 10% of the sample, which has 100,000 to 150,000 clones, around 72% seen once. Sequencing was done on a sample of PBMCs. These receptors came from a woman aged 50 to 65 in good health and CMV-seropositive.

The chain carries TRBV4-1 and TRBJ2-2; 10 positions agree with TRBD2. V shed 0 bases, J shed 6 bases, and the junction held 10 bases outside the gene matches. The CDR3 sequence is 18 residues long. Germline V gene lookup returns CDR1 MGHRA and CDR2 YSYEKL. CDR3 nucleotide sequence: TGCGCCAGCAGCCAAGATTTCCAGCGGGGGGGCCTCGCCGGGGAGCTGTTTTTT. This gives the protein CASSQDFQRGGLAGELFF.

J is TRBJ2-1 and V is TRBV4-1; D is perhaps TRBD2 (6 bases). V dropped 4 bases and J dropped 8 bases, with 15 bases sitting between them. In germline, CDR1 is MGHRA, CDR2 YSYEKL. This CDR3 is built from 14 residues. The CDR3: CASSLRLGFDEQFF. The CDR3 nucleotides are TGCGCCAGCAGCCTACGACTAGGTTTCGATGAGCAGTTCTTC.

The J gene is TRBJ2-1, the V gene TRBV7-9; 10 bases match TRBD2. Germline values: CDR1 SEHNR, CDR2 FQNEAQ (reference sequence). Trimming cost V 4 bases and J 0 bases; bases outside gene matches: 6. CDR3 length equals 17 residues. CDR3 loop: CASSSLAGDPSYNEQFF. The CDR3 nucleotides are TGTGCCAGCAGCTCGCTAGCGGGAGACCCCTCCTACAATGAGCAGTTCTTC.

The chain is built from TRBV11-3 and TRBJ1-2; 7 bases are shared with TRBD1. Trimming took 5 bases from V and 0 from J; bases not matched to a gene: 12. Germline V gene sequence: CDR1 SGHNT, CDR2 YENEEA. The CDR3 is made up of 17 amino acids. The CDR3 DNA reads TGTGCCAGCAGCCCAGGACAGGCTAAGAGGACTAACTATGGCTACACCTTC. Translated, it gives CASSPGQAKRTNYGYTF.

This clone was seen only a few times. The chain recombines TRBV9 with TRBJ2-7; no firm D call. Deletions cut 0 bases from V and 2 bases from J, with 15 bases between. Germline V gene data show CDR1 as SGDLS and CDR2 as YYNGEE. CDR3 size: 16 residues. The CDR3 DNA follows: TGTGCCAGCAGCGTAGACGCGATAAGCGTAACCTACGAGCAGTACTTC. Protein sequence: CASSVDAISVTYEQYF.

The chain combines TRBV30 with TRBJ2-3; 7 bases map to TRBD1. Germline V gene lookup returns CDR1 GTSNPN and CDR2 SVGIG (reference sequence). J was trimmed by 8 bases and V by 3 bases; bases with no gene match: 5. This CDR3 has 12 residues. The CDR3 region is CAWRTGPGTQYF. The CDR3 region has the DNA TGTGCCTGGAGGACAGGGCCAGGTACGCAGTATTTT.

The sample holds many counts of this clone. The CDR3 protein is CASSLRTGGPETQYF. As DNA, the CDR3 is TGTGCCAGCAGCTTACGGACAGGGGGTCCAGAGACCCAGTACTTC. The chain joins TRBV11-2 to TRBJ2-5; the match to TRBD1 covers 10 bases. The germline CDR1 and CDR2 sequences are SGHAT and FQNNGV. The CDR3 has 15 residues. Losses at the gene ends were 2 bases for V and 4 bases for J; bases not matched to a gene: 4.

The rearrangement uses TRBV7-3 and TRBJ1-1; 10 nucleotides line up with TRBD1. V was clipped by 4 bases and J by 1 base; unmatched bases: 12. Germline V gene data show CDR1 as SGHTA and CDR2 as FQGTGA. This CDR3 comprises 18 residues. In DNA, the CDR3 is TGTGCCAGCAGCTCGGGGGGGAGGGACAGGGGAGGGAACACTGAAGCTTTCTTT. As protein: CASSSGGRDRGGNTEAFF.

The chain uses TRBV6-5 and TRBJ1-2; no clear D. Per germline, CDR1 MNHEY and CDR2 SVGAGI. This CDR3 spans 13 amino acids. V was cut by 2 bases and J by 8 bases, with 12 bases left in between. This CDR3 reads CASSYTGVGGYTF. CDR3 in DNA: TGTGCCAGCAGTTACACCGGGGTCGGGGGCTACACCTTC.

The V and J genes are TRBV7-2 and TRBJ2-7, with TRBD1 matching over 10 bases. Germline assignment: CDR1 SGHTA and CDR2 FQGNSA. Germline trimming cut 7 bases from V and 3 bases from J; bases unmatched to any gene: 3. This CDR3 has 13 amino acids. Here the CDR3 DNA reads TGTGCCAGCACCAGGGACAGGGGCTACGAGCAGTACTTC. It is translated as CASTRDRGYEQYF.

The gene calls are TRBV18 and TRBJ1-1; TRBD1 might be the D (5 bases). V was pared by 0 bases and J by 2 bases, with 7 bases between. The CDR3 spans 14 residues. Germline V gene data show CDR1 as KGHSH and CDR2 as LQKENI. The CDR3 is CASSPPWGNTEAFF. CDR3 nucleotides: TGTGCCAGCTCACCACCATGGGGCAACACTGAAGCTTTCTTT.

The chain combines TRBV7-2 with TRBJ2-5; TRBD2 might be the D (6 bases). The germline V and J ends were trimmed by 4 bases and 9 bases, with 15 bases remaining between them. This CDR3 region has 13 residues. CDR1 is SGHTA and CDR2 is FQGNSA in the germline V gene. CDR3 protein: CASSSGLIRAQYF. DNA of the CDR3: TGTGCCAGCAGCTCGGGACTTATTAGGGCCCAGTACTTC.

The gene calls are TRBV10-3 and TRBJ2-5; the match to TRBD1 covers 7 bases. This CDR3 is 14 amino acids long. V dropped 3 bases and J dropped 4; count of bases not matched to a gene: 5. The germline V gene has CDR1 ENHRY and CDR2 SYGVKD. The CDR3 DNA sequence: TGTGCCATCAGTGAAACAGGGGTAGGAGAGACCCAGTACTTC. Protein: CAISETGVGETQYF.

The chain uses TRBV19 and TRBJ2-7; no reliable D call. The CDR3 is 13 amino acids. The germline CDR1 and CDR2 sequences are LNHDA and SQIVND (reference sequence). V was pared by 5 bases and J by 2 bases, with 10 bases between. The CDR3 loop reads CASSPGLTYEQYF. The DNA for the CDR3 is TGTGCCAGTAGTCCGGGTTTAACCTACGAGCAGTACTTC.

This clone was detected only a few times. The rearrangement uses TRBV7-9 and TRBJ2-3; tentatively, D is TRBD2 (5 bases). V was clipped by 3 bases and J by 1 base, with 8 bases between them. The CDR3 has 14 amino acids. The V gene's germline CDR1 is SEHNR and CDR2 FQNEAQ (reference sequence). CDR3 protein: CASSLNGGTDTQYF. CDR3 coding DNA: TGTGCCAGCAGCTTGAACGGGGGCACAGATACGCAGTATTTT.

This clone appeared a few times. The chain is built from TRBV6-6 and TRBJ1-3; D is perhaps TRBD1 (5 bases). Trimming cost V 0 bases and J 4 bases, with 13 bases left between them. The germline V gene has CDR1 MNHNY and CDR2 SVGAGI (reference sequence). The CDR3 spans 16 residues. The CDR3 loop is CASSYSMGGAGNTIYF. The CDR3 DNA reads TGTGCCAGCAGTTACTCGATGGGGGGAGCGGGAAACACCATATATTTT.

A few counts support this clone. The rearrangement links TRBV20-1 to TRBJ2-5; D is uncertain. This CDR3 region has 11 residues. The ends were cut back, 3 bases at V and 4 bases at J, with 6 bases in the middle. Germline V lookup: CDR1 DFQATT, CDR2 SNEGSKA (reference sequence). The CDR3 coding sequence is TGCAGTGCTAGTATCCGAGAGACCCAGTACTTC. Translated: CSASIRETQYF.

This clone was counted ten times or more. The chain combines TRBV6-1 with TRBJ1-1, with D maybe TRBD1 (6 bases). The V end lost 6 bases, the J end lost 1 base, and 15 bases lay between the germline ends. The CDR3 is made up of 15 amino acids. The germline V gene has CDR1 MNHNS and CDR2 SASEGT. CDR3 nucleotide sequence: TGTGCCAGCAGATCGGGACACAATTCGAACACTGAAGCTTTCTTT. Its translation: CASRSGHNSNTEAFF.

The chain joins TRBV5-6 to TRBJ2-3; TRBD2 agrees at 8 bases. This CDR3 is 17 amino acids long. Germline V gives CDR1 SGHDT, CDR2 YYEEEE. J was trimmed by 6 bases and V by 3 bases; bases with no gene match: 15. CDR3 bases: TGTGCCAGCAGCTCGCTCCGGACTAGCCAACCTGGGGATACGCAGTATTTT. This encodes CASSSLRTSQPGDTQYF.

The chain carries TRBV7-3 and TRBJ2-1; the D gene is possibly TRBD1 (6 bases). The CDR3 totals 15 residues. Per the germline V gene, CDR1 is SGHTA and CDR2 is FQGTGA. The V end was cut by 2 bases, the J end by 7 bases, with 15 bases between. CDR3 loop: CASSLQQGRDNEQFF. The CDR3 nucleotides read TGTGCCAGCAGCTTACAACAGGGAAGGGATAATGAGCAGTTCTTC.

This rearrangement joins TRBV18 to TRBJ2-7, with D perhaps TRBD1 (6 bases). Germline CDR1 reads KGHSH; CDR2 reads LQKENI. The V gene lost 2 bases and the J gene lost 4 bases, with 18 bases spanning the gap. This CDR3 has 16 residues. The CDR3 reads CASSPVQQGTKYEQYF. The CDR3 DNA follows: TGTGCCAGCTCACCAGTCCAACAGGGTACAAAGTACGAGCAGTACTTC.

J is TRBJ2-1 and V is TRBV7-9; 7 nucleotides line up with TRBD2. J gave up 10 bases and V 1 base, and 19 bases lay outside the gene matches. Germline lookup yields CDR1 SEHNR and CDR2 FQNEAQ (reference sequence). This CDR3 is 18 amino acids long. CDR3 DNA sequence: TGTGCCAGCAGCTTAGTCCCTTCGCCGAGCGGGGCATCACCCGAGCAGTTCTTC. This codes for CASSLVPSPSGASPEQFF.

CDR3 DNA: TGTGCCAGCAGTTCATTTAGGGAGTCTGGGAACAATGAGCAGTTCTTC. Its protein product is CASSSFRESGNNEQFF. The chain combines TRBV27 with TRBJ2-1; D possibly corresponds to TRBD2 (5 bases). Germline lookup yields CDR1 MNHEY and CDR2 SMNVEV (reference sequence). Trimming shortened V by 4 bases and J by 5 bases, and 18 bases separated the two germline ends. The CDR3 is made up of 16 amino acids.

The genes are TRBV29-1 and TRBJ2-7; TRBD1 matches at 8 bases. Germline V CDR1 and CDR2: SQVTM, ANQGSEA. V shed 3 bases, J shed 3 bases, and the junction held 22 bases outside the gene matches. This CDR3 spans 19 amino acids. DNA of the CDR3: TGCAGCGTTGAGAAACGGCGCGGGACAGGCCGCCAACCCTACTACGAGCAGTACTTC. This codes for CSVEKRRGTGRQPYYEQYF.

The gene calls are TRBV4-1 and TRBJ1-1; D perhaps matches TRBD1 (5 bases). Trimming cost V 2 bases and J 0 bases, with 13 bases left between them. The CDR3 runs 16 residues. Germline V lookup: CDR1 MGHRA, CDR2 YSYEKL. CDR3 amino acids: CASSQSTDSLNTEAFF. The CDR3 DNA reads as TGCGCCAGCAGCCAATCCACTGACAGCCTGAACACTGAAGCTTTCTTT.

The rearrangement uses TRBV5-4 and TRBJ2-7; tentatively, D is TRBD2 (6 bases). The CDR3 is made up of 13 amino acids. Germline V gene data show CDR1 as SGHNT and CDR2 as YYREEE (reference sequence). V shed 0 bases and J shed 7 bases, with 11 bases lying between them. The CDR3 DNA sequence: TGTGCCAGCAGCTTGGTCCCGGGGGAAGAGCAGTACTTC. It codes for CASSLVPGEEQYF.

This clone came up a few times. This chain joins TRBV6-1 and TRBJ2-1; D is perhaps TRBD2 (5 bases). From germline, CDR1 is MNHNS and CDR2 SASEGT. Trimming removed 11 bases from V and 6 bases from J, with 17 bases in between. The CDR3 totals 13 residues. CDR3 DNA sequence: TGTGCCGGGCCCGGGGTAGGAGGCAATGAGCAGTTCTTC. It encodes CAGPGVGGNEQFF.

The CDR3 loop is CASSLDLGGWNEQFF. As DNA, the CDR3 is TGTGCCAGCAGCTTAGATCTGGGAGGGTGGAATGAGCAGTTCTTC. The rearrangement joins TRBV11-3 to TRBJ2-1; 7 bases fit TRBD2. V gave up 0 bases and J gave up 7 bases; unmatched junction bases: 6. The CDR3 is 15 amino acids. Germline V lookup: CDR1 SGHNT, CDR2 YENEEA.

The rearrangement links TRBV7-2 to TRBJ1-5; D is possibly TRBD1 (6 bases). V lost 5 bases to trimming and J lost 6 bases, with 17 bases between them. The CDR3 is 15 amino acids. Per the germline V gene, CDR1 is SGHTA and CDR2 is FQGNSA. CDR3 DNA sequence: TGTGCCAGCAGCCCCCTCCGGGGGGGGGCTCAGCCCCAGCATTTT. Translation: CASSPLRGGAQPQHF.

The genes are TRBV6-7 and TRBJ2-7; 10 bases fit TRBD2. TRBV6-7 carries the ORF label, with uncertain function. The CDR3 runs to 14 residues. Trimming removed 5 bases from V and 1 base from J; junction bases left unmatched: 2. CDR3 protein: CASSLAGASYEQYF. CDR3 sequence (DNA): TGTGCCAGCAGTCTAGCGGGAGCGTCCTACGAGCAGTACTTC.